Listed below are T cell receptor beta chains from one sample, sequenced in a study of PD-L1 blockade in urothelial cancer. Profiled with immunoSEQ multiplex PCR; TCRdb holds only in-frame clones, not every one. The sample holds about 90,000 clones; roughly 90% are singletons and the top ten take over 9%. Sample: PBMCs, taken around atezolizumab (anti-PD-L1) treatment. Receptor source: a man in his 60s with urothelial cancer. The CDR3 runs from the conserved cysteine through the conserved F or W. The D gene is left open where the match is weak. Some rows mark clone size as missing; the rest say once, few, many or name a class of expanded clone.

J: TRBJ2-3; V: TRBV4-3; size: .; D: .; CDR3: CASSQGAALSSDTQYF; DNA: TGCGCCAGCAGCCAAGGAGCGGCGTTAAGCTCAGATACGCAGTATTTT
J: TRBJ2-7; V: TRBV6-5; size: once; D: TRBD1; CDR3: CASSYSGTGGYEQYF; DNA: TGTGCCAGCAGTTACTCAGGGACAGGTGGCTACGAGCAGTACTTC
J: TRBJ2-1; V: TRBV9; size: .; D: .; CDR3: CASSVGGRAEQFF; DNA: TGTGCCAGCAGCGTAGGGGGCCGGGCCGAGCAGTTCTTC
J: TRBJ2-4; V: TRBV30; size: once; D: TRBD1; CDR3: CAWTSGTGVAKNIQYF; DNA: TGTGCCTGGACTTCCGGGACAGGGGTAGCCAAAAACATTCAGTACTTC
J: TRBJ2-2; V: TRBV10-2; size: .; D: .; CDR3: CASSEQYTGELFF; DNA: TGCGCCAGCAGTGAACAATACACCGGGGAGCTGTTTTTT
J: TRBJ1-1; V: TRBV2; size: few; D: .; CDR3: CASSPGRQRNTEAFF; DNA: TGTGCCAGCAGCCCGGGTAGACAGAGGAACACTGAAGCTTTCTTT
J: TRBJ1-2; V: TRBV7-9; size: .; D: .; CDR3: CASSRSAGDRNGYTF; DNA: TGTGCCAGCAGCCGCAGCGCAGGGGATCGAAATGGCTACACCTTC
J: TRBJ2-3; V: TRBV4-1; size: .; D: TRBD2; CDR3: CASSQMGLATLGDTQYF; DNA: TGCGCCAGCAGCCAAATGGGACTAGCGACCTTAGGGGATACGCAGTATTTT
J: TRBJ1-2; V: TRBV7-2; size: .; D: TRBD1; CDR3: CASSLTRNTGVQNYGYTF; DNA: TGTGCCAGCAGCTTAACGAGAAATACAGGGGTTCAGAACTATGGCTACACCTTC
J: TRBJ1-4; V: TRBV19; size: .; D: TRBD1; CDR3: CASSTDRGKYEKLFF; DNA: TGTGCCAGTAGTACGGACAGGGGCAAGTACGAAAAACTGTTTTTT
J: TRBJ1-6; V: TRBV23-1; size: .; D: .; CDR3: CAYEDRSSYNSPLHF; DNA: TGCGCCTATGAGGACAGAAGCTCCTATAATTCACCCCTCCACTTT
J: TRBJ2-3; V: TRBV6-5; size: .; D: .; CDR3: CASRGGAYTDTQYF; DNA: TGTGCCAGCAGGGGGGGGGCTTACACAGATACGCAGTATTTT
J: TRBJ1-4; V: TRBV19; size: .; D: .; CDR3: CASSNFSGGWEKLFF; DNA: TGTGCCAGTAGTAATTTCTCGGGGGGTTGGGAAAAACTGTTTTTT
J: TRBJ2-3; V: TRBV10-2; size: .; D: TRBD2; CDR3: CATLRDYDTDTQYF; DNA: TGCGCCACCCTCCGGGACTATGACACAGATACGCAGTATTTT
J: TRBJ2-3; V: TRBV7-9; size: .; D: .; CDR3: CASSPDLATQYF; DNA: TGTGCCAGCAGCCCCGACTTAGCTACGCAGTATTTT
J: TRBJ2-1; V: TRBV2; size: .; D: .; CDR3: CASSAQGNEQFF; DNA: TGTGCCAGCAGTGCCCAGGGAAATGAGCAGTTCTTC
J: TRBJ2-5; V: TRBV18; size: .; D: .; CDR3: CASSPGSGGEETQYF; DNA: TGTGCCAGCTCACCAGGGTCCGGAGGGGAGGAGACCCAGTACTTC
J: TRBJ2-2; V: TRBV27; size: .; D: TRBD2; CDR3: CASKPGLPTGELFF; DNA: TGTGCCAGCAAACCGGGACTACCCACCGGGGAGCTGTTTTTT
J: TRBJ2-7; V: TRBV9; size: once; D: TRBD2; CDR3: CASSVRDYSYEQYF; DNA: TGTGCCAGCAGCGTCCGGGACTATTCCTACGAGCAGTACTTC
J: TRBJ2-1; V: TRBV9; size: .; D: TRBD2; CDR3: CASSPQLAGVLGEQFF; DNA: TGTGCCAGCAGCCCTCAACTAGCGGGGGTCCTGGGCGAGCAGTTCTTC
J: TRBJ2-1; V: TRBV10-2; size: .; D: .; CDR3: CASSQGLNEQFF; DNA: TGCGCCAGCAGCCAGGGGTTGAATGAGCAGTTCTTC
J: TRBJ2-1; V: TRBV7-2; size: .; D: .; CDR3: CASSLSPGYNEQFF; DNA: TGTGCCAGCAGCTTGTCCCCCGGGTACAATGAGCAGTTCTTC
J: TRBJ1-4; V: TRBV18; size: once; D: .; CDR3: CASSPMGRSNEKLFF; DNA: TGTGCCAGCTCACCAATGGGGCGGTCTAATGAAAAACTGTTTTTT
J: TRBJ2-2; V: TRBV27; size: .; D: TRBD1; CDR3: CASSLRRTGGASGELFF; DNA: TGTGCCAGCAGTTTAAGAAGGACAGGGGGCGCCTCCGGGGAGCTGTTTTTT
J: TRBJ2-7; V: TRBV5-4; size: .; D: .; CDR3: CASSFKGTPPYEQYF; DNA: TGTGCCAGCAGCTTTAAGGGGACACCCCCTTACGAGCAGTACTTC
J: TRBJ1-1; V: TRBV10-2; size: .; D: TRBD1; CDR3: CASSVYRGEAFF; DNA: TGCGCCAGCAGTGTATACAGGGGTGAAGCTTTCTTT
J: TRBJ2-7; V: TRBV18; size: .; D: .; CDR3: CASSPAQGYEQYF; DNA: TGTGCCAGCTCACCGGCCCAGGGATACGAGCAGTACTTC
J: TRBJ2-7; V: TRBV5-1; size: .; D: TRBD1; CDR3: CASSPGGQGASREQYF; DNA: TGCGCCAGCAGCCCGGGGGGACAGGGGGCTTCTCGCGAGCAGTACTTC
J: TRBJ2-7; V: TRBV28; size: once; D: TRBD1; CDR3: CASSLPGQGSYEQYF; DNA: TGTGCCAGCAGTTTACCGGGACAGGGTTCCTACGAGCAGTACTTC
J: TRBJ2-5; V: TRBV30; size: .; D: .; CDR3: CAYTPVGGVQETQYF; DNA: TGTGCCTACACCCCGGTAGGGGGGGTCCAAGAGACCCAGTACTTC
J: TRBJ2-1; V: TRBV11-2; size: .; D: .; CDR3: CASSLVGLGGGNEQFF; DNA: TGTGCCAGCAGCTTAGTGGGCCTAGGGGGTGGAAATGAGCAGTTCTTC
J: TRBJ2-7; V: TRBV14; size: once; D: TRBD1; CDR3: CASSQLGQSSYEQYF; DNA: TGTGCCAGCAGCCAGCTGGGACAGAGCTCCTACGAGCAGTACTTC
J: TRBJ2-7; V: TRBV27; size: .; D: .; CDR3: CASSQNYEQYF; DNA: TGTGCCAGCAGTCAAAACTACGAGCAGTACTTC
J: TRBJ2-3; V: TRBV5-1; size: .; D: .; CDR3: CASSLGHLNTDTQYF; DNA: TGCGCCAGCAGCTTGGGACACTTAAACACAGATACGCAGTATTTT
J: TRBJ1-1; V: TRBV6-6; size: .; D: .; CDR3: CASSTIGGTEAFF; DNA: TGTGCCAGCAGTACAATAGGGGGAACTGAAGCTTTCTTT
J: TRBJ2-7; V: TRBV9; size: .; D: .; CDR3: CASSPIGVGFAEQYF; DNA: TGTGCCAGCAGCCCGATAGGGGTGGGCTTCGCCGAGCAGTACTTC
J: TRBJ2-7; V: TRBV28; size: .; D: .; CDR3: CASSSYASYEQYF; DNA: TGTGCCAGCAGTTCCTACGCCTCCTACGAGCAGTACTTC
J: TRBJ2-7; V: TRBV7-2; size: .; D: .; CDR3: CASSLSGRQDEQYF; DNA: TGTGCCAGCAGCCTATCGGGGCGACAGGACGAGCAGTACTTC
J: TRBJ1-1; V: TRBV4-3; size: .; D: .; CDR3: CASSQEVRQGGTEAFF; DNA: TGCGCCAGCAGCCAAGAAGTTCGCCAGGGAGGCACTGAAGCTTTCTTT